This T cell receptor beta chain was recorded in a study of blood T cell repertoires in COVID-19. Study in general: Sites across the United States, Italy and Spain contributed samples from acute and convalescent COVID-19. Sample material is recorded as cDNA or gDNA derived from T cells, B-cell-depleted T cells, or PBMCs.

Assay used: immunoSEQ multiplex PCR; TCRdb lists only in-frame clones, some missing. The sample includes around 470,000 clones, less than 95% of them seen just once. CDR3 length: 17 residues. Germline V gene data show CDR1 as MRHNA and CDR2 as SNTAGT. V lost 8 bases, J lost 3 bases, and 13 bases stayed unmatched. Participants were aged about 18 to 89 years from more than 20 US areas. The receptor was isolated from a man aged 18-30 years who had recovered from COVID-19. This chain joins TRBV6-4 and TRBJ1-4, with 9 bases fitting TRBD1. Sample: PBMCs or T cells enriched from blood (not recorded which). CDR3 nucleotide sequence: TGTGCCAGCTGCCTCACCGGACAGGGGTTTTCTAATGAAAAACTGTTTTTT. Protein product: CASCLTGQGFSNEKLFF.